This TCR beta chain was retrieved from a study of T cells after yellow fever vaccination. Regarding the study as a whole: The study found a weaker secondary response that peaked faster, day 5 versus 15. Post-booster repertoires contained most primary-vaccination clones again (around 97% CD4, around 88% CD8).

In TCRdb, the 5' RACE reads were re-called with MiXCR into one record per CDR3 protein. The sample consists of 150,000 to 200,000 distinct CDR3 sequences, approximately 11% of them appearing once. The germline CDR1 and CDR2 sequences are LGHDT and YNNKEL (reference sequence). This CDR3 comprises 16 residues. After removal of 3 bases from V and 0 bases from J, the junction contained 7 bases not matched to a gene. This clonotype was found a few times. Its antigen remains unidentified. This chain uses TRBV3-1 with TRBJ1-2; 7 bases are a match to TRBD1. The sample in question was CD8+ T cells sorted from PBMCs, obtained 15 days after the yellow fever booster vaccination. This TCR came from a man aged 18 to 35 who received the YFV17D yellow fever vaccine. CDR3 amino acids: CASSQEDRVANYGYTF. Written as DNA, the CDR3 is TGTGCCAGCAGCCAGGAAGACAGGGTAGCTAACTATGGCTACACCTTC.